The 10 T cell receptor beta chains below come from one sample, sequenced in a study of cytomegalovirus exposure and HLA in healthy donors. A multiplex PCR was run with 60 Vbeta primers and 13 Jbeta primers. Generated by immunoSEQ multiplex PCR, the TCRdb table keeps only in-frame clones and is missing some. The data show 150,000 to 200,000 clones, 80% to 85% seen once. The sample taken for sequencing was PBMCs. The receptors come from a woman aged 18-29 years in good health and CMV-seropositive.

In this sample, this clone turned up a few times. For the CDR3, the DNA is TGTGCCAGCAGCTCCGGGGGAGAGGGACCCCCGGAAGAGACCCAGTACTTC. It specifies CASSSGGEGPPEETQYF. The V and J genes are TRBV7-2 and TRBJ2-5, with D possibly matching TRBD2 (6 bases). Per germline, CDR1 SGHTA and CDR2 FQGNSA. The germline V and J ends were trimmed by 4 bases and 3 bases, with 21 bases remaining between them. This CDR3 is built from 17 residues.

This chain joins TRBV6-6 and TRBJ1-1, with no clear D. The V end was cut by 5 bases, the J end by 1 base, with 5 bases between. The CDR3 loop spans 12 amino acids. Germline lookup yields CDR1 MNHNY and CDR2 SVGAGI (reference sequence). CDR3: CASSTRNTEAFF. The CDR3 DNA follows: TGTGCCAGCAGTACGAGGAACACTGAAGCTTTCTTT.

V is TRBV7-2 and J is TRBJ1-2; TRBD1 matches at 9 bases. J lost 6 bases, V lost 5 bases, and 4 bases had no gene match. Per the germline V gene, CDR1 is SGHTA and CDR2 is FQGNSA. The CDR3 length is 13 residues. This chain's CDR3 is CASSTDRGNGYTF. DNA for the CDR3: TGTGCCAGCAGCACAGACAGGGGGAATGGCTACACCTTC.

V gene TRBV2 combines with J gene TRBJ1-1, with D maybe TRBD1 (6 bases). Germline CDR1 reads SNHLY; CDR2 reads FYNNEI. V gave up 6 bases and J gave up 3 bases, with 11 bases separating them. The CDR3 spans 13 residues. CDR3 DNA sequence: TGTGCCAGCAGAGGCGGGGGCCACACTGAAGCTTTCTTT. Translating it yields CASRGGGHTEAFF.

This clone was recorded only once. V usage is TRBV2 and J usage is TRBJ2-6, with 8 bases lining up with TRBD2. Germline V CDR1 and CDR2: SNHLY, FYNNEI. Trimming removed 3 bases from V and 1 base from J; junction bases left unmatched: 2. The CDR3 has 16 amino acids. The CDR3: CASSESGGSGANVLTF. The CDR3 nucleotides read TGTGCCAGCAGTGAGTCGGGGGGGTCTGGGGCCAACGTCCTGACTTTC.

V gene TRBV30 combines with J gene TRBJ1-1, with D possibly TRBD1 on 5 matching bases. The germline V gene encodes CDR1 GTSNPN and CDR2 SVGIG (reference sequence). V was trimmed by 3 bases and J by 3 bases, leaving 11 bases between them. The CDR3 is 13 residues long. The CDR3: CAWSALGHTEAFF. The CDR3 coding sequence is TGTGCCTGGAGCGCCTTGGGGCACACTGAAGCTTTCTTT.

The CDR3 loop reads CASSLSEDTQYF. CDR3 DNA: TGTGCCAGCAGCCTCTCCGAGGATACGCAGTATTTT. The chain employs TRBV7-9 and TRBJ2-3, with D unresolved. V lost 5 bases and J lost 6, with 9 bases in between. Germline V gene lookup returns CDR1 SEHNR and CDR2 FQNEAQ (reference sequence). The CDR3 extends over 12 amino acids.

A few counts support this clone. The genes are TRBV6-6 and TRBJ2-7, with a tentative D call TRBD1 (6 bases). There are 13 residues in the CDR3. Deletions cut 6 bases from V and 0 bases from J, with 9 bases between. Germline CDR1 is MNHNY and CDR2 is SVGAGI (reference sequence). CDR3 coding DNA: TGTGCCAGCAGGGGGGACAACTCCTACGAGCAGTACGTC. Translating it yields CASRGDNSYEQYV.

CDR3 sequence (DNA): TGTGCCAGCAGCCCCACAGGGACCCAGAACACTGAAGCTTTCTTT. Amino acids: CASSPTGTQNTEAFF. V usage is TRBV5-5 and J usage is TRBJ1-1; possible D gene TRBD1, 6 bases. The V end lost 4 bases, the J end lost 1 base, and 14 bases lay between the germline ends. Germline V CDR1 and CDR2: SGHKS, YYEKEE (reference sequence). The CDR3 is 15 residues long.

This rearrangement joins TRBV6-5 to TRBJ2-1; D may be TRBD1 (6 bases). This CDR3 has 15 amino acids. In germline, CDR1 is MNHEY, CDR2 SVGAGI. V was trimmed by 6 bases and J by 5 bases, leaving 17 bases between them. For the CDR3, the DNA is TGTGCCAGCAGACGAACCCGGGACACTAACAATGAGCAGTTCTTC. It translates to CASRRTRDTNNEQFF.